This TCR beta chain came from a study of blood T cell repertoires in COVID-19. Study in general: Researchers got acute and convalescent COVID-19 samples from the United States, Italy and Spain.

This clone has only one observation. This CDR3 has 16 residues. Germline V lookup: CDR1 LNHDA, CDR2 SQIVND (reference sequence). Deletions cut 7 bases from V and 5 bases from J, with 23 bases between. The protocol was immunoSEQ multiplex PCR, while the TCRdb copy is restricted to in-frame clones and leaves out a portion. Of about 380,000 clones listed, more than 75% are singletons. This chain links TRBV19 with TRBJ1-2; D ambiguous. The sequence was obtained from a young woman who had recovered from COVID-19. The sequenced sample consisted of PBMCs or T cells enriched from blood (not recorded which). The CDR3 sequence: CASTESGGPGLYGYTF. The CDR3 DNA is TGTGCCAGTACCGAATCTGGCGGGCCCGGGTTATATGGCTACACCTTC.